This is a list of T cell receptor beta chains from one sample in a study of T-cell memory formation after mild COVID-19. Each CDR3 protein is one row after TCRdb ran MiXCR on the 5' RACE reads. This sample has 150,000 to 200,000 distinct CDR3 sequences; roughly 16% occur once, and the top ten carry around 2%. Input material: PBMCs or a T cell subset sorted from them (not recorded which). These receptors were collected from an adult woman who had mild COVID-19 (a few samples of this study predate the infection). Cell type and time point are not known. CDR3s include the opening cysteine and the closing phenylalanine or tryptophan. The D gene is left open where the match is weak. Part of the rows lack a size; the others show once, few, many or a class for expanded clones.

j_call	d_call	v_call	clone_size	cdr3_aa	cdr3_nt
TRBJ2-5	-	TRBV20-1	few	CSAQNNQETQYF	TGCAGTGCTCAGAACAACCAAGAGACCCAGTACTTC
TRBJ2-5	TRBD2	TRBV25-1	-	CASMGLAGRTNQETQYF	TGTGCCAGCATGGGTCTAGCGGGGCGGACTAACCAAGAGACCCAGTACTTC
TRBJ2-5	-	TRBV5-1	-	CASSVPQETQYF	TGCGCCAGCAGCGTACCCCAAGAGACCCAGTACTTC
TRBJ1-5	-	TRBV9	many	CASSVSGASNQPQHF	TGTGCCAGCAGCGTTTCAGGGGCGAGCAATCAGCCCCAGCATTTT
TRBJ2-1	-	TRBV29-1	few	CSVDGTVSEQFF	TGCAGCGTTGACGGGACTGTCAGTGAGCAGTTCTTC
TRBJ2-7	-	TRBV18	few	CASSQSGTLGEQYF	TGTGCCAGCTCACAATCCGGGACATTAGGCGAGCAGTACTTC
TRBJ1-1	TRBD1	TRBV12-3/TRBV12-4	-	CASSLRGQANTEAFF	TGTGCCAGCAGTTTAAGGGGACAGGCGAACACTGAAGCTTTCTTT
TRBJ2-1	-	TRBV4-3	-	CASSLENRLLGNEQFF	TGCGCCAGCAGCCTAGAGAATAGGCTACTGGGCAATGAGCAGTTCTTC
TRBJ2-1	TRBD2	TRBV23-1	-	CASSQQMERLADDNEQFF	TGCGCCAGCAGTCAACAAATGGAGAGACTAGCGGACGACAATGAGCAGTTCTTC
TRBJ2-3	TRBD2	TRBV20-1	-	CSANGLAGTDTQYF	TGCAGTGCTAACGGACTAGCGGGGACGGATACGCAGTATTTT
TRBJ2-7	TRBD1	TRBV12-3/TRBV12-4	few	CASIGQGAPNEQYF	TGTGCCAGCATAGGACAGGGGGCCCCCAACGAGCAGTACTTC
TRBJ2-5	TRBD2	TRBV6-2/TRBV6-3	-	CASSWGDSGDQETQYF	TGTGCCAGCAGTTGGGGTGATAGCGGGGATCAAGAGACCCAGTACTTC
TRBJ2-7	-	TRBV14	-	CASSQLDRSSYEQYF	TGTGCCAGCAGCCAGTTGGACCGGAGCTCCTACGAGCAGTACTTC
TRBJ2-2	TRBD2	TRBV6-2/TRBV6-3	-	CASSSSWTSGQNTGELFF	TGTGCCAGCAGCTCCTCATGGACTAGCGGGCAGAACACCGGGGAGCTGTTTTTT
TRBJ2-7	-	TRBV6-1	-	CASSEAWGPYEQYF	TGTGCCAGCAGTGAAGCGTGGGGACCCTACGAGCAGTACTTC
TRBJ1-5	-	TRBV6-5	few	CASSFRDGKSNQPQHF	TGTGCCAGCAGTTTCCGGGACGGTAAAAGCAATCAGCCCCAGCATTTT
TRBJ2-3	-	TRBV9	-	CASSFGTISTDTQYF	TGTGCCAGCAGCTTCGGGACAATAAGCACAGATACGCAGTATTTT
TRBJ2-2	TRBD2	TRBV4-3	many	CASSHSSGVVNTGELFF	TGCGCCAGCAGCCATTCTAGCGGGGTGGTGAACACCGGGGAGCTGTTTTTT
TRBJ1-1	TRBD1	TRBV10-3	few	CAISEYRQGIGTEAFF	TGTGCCATCAGTGAGTATCGACAGGGGATAGGCACTGAAGCTTTCTTT
TRBJ1-1	-	TRBV18	-	CASSQSGNTEAFF	TGTGCCAGCTCTCAGAGTGGGAACACTGAAGCTTTCTTT
TRBJ2-3	-	TRBV5-5	many	CASSLGPGRTDTQYF	TGTGCCAGCAGCTTGGGGCCAGGGAGAACAGATACGCAGTATTTT
TRBJ1-2	-	TRBV5-1	few	CASSLTGPPNYGYTF	TGCGCCAGCAGTCTTACAGGGCCCCCTAACTATGGCTACACCTTC
TRBJ2-5	-	TRBV12-3/TRBV12-4	-	CASSPGLWLETQYF	TGTGCCAGCAGTCCAGGACTCTGGCTGGAGACCCAGTACTTC
TRBJ2-3	-	TRBV30	-	CAWIPVVDTQYF	TGTGCCTGGATCCCTGTTGTGGATACGCAGTATTTT
TRBJ2-3	-	TRBV3-1	few	CASSQGGVNTDTQYF	TGTGCCAGCAGCCAAGGTGGGGTGAACACAGATACGCAGTATTTT
TRBJ2-5	-	TRBV7-2	few	CASSWGSRETQYF	TGTGCCAGCAGCTGGGGTAGCCGCGAGACCCAGTACTTC
TRBJ2-1	-	TRBV29-1	few	CSVEEALNEQFF	TGCAGCGTTGAAGAGGCACTCAATGAGCAGTTCTTC
TRBJ2-5	TRBD1	TRBV5-1	-	CASSVDRGAPQYF	TGCGCCAGCAGCGTTGACAGGGGTGCGCCCCAGTACTTC
TRBJ2-7	TRBD2	TRBV24-1	few	CATSDNRRGRNPEQYF	TGTGCCACCAGTGACAACAGGCGGGGGAGGAACCCCGAGCAGTACTTC
TRBJ2-5	TRBD2	TRBV18	few	CASSPLDSGGDGQYF	TGTGCCAGCTCACCATTGGACTCCGGGGGGGATGGCCAGTACTTC
TRBJ1-2	-	TRBV20-1	-	CSASSRDGYGYTF	TGCAGTGCGAGCAGTCGGGACGGCTATGGCTACACCTTC
TRBJ2-2	-	TRBV10-3	many	CAISGTSDGELFF	TGTGCCATCAGCGGGACATCCGACGGGGAGCTGTTTTTT
TRBJ2-2	-	TRBV12-3/TRBV12-4	few	CASSFILGVRIGELFF	TGTGCCAGCAGTTTCATTTTGGGGGTTCGAATTGGGGAGCTGTTTTTT
TRBJ2-5	TRBD2	TRBV13	-	CASSQLAGGPQTQYF	TGTGCCAGCAGCCAACTAGCGGGAGGGCCACAGACCCAGTACTTC
TRBJ2-5	-	TRBV24-1	-	CATSDLKGWRETQYF	TGTGCCACCAGTGATTTAAAGGGGTGGCGGGAGACCCAGTACTTC
TRBJ2-3	-	TRBV7-8	few	CASSLDWRTDTQYF	TGTGCCAGCAGCTTAGACTGGCGCACAGATACGCAGTATTTT
TRBJ2-7	TRBD1	TRBV20-1	few	CSAGQVYEQYF	TGCAGTGCTGGACAGGTCTACGAGCAGTACTTC
TRBJ2-1	TRBD2	TRBV24-1	-	CATSDPRTSGRTSYSEQFF	TGTGCCACCAGTGACCCCCGGACTAGCGGGAGGACCTCCTACAGTGAGCAGTTCTTC
TRBJ2-1	TRBD2	TRBV6-2/TRBV6-3	few	CASQSSGADNEQFF	TGTGCCAGCCAATCTAGCGGGGCCGACAATGAGCAGTTCTTC
TRBJ1-2	TRBD1	TRBV24-1	-	CATSGTGVGYGYTF	TGTGCCACCAGCGGGACAGGGGTCGGCTATGGCTACACCTTC